These 3 T cell receptor beta chains were sequenced from one sample in a study of T-cell memory formation after mild COVID-19. TCRdb re-analysed the 5' RACE reads in MiXCR, keeping a single row per CDR3 protein. The table has 280,000 or so distinct CDR3 sequences, 8% to 10% seen once; the top ten hold about 20%. Material for sequencing was PBMCs or a T cell subset sorted from them (not recorded which). The receptor set was obtained from a young man who had mild COVID-19 (a few samples of this study predate the infection). Cell type and time point are not known.

This clonotype was observed a handful of times. The chain is built from TRBV2 and TRBJ2-5; D is perhaps TRBD1 or TRBD2 (5 bases each). The CDR3 has 12 residues. The germline V gene encodes CDR1 SNHLY and CDR2 FYNNEI. The V gene lost 4 bases and the J gene lost 5 bases, with 8 bases spanning the gap. The CDR3 nucleotides read TGTGCCAGCAGTGCGGGGCACGAGACCCAGTACTTC. Its protein product is CASSAGHETQYF.

This clonotype was detected a few times. V is TRBV24-1 and J is TRBJ2-1; 9 bases are shared with TRBD1. This CDR3 region has 14 residues. The germline V gene has CDR1 KGHDR and CDR2 SFDVKD. V trimming: 10 bases; J trimming: 2 bases; junction bases outside the gene matches: 5. CDR3 in amino acids: CATGGQGPYNEQFF. CDR3 DNA sequence: TGTGCCACGGGGGGACAGGGCCCCTACAATGAGCAGTTCTTC.

As for this clonotype: Relative to the germline gene, one junction end is altered; a read error may explain this. V and J are TRBV10-3 and TRBJ1-5; unclear D gene. CDR1 ENHRY and CDR2 SYGVKD come from the germline V gene. The CDR3 extends over 12 amino acids. CDR3 sequence (DNA): TGTGCCATCGGGGATAGTTATCAGCCCAAGCATTTT. Translated, it gives CAIGDSYQPKHF.